This T cell receptor beta chain was identified in a study of T cells in Graves' hyperthyroidism and ophthalmopathy (dated by TCRdb to about 2019). Describing the broader study: Peripheral blood was collected at initial diagnosis, before any treatment. To identify TCR V-J signatures that set the groups apart, the researchers used a discovery cohort of about a hundred patients, made up of 43 with Graves' ophthalmopathy and around 58 with stable Graves' hyperthyroidism. Whether ophthalmopathy could be predicted prospectively was tested in an independent validation cohort made up of under 20 hyperthyroidism patients plus 17 patients who later progressed to ophthalmopathy. For training and testing, the 100 or so patients in the discovery cohort were randomly divided in a 7:3 ratio. Thyroid tissue and blood T-cell repertoires from six Graves' hyperthyroidism patients were also compared in the study. Once sampling was done, hyperthyroidism patients were given methimazole at a starting dose of 30 mg daily, whereas ophthalmopathy patients were given high-dose intravenous methylprednisolone. The paper reports TCR Vbeta CDR3 sequencing of roughly 140 peripheral blood samples: 40 to 45 ophthalmopathy, about 75 hyperthyroidism and about 17 progressor patients.

This clonotype was recorded a few times. Its antigen remains unidentified. No clone much larger than this one lies a single base away; base qualities are absent. Hyperthyroidism patients were newly diagnosed, with disease duration under 2 months, and aged 18 to 65 years. The study excluded patients with uncontrolled infections, other autoimmune diseases, pregnancy or lactation. Diagnoses were established on the basis of clinical symptoms, serum thyroxine and TRAb, thyroid ultrasound, and orbital computed tomography. Blood from progressor patients was drawn when they were first diagnosed with hyperthyroidism, before any ophthalmopathy symptoms appeared. PBMCs were separated from roughly 10 ml of fresh peripheral blood using Ficoll-Paque density gradient centrifugation. Patients classed as progressors first received a Graves' hyperthyroidism diagnosis and then went on to develop ophthalmopathy during follow-up. Trizol reagent was used to extract total RNA, and RNA quality was then checked on an Agilent 2100 Bioanalyzer.

The TCR beta CDR3 regions were amplified from RNA transcripts. For the first round of RT-PCR on the TCR CDR3, the HTBI primer set was used together with the Qiagen OneStep RT-PCR kit. A second multiplex PCR round built the libraries, followed by size selection and purification. Libraries were sequenced paired-end with 100 bp reads on an Illumina HiSeq2000. The paper's data handling went like this. SOAPnuke was used to process the raw data, removing reads that contained adapters or uncalled bases, had a mean Phred below 15, or lacked an exact match to the constant primer or identifier. COPE v1.2.5 was used to merge the high-quality paired reads, and each unique nucleotide sequence was defined as a clonotype. Clonotypes were aligned to IMGT TRBV, TRBD and TRBJ reference segments using MiTCR v1.1. Only V-J combinations with frequency above 0.0001, covering 99% to 99.2% of repertoires, were analysed. The TCS score was defined as the ratio of F50 (clonal expansion) to E x V (chaos), calculated using BLOSUM62-based TCRdist between CDR3 peptides within each V-J. Welch's t-statistics and random forest reduced around 520 V-J features to 13, which were used in a naive Bayes classifier (R e1071). In TCRdb, the public reads were trimmed at Q25 with fastp and aligned with MiXCR, with productive beta chains retained. Rows are unified per CDR3 protein, each entry keeping the most common DNA and genes. These V and J calls rely on TCRdb rather than the paper's analysis. This sample has roughly 360,000 distinct CDR3 sequences in its table, and approximately 13% of those were observed once. The ten largest account for roughly 20% of the sample.

V is trimmed back by 4 bases and J by 5 bases, and the junction contains 9 bases that no gene match accounts for. The germline V gene supplies CDR1 SGHRS and CDR2 YFSETQ. The CDR3 sequence holds 15 residues, the cysteine and phenylalanine included. Of all the DNA, just the CDR3 is kept, 45 bases in frame from base 1. What the research found in general, with its limitations: A model built on a 13 V-J signature distinguished ophthalmopathy from stable hyperthyroidism, reaching around 87% sensitivity and 81% to 83% specificity in cross-validation and 80%/75% in testing. Most expanded thyroid clonotypes (frequency above 0.001) were also detected in blood, a finding suggesting that blood repertoires may reflect thyroid immune responses. No statistical method was used to set the sample size in advance, and investigators knew the group allocation. During validation, the model predicted progression to ophthalmopathy a median of around 6 months ahead of onset, with around 70% sensitivity and more than 72% specificity.

Sequenced sample: blood. This sequence uses TRBV5-1 and TRBJ1-1; 9 bases in the junction line up with TRBD1. The source of this sequence is a man aged 25-40 years with Graves' hyperthyroidism that later progressed to Graves' ophthalmopathy. The CDR3 region has the sequence CASSIAQGARTEAFF. The DNA sequence is TGCGCCAGCAGCATCGCACAGGGGGCGCGAACTGAAGCTTTCTTT.